This T cell receptor beta chain stems from a study of blood T cell repertoires in COVID-19. In the original workflow: The authors estimated nucleated cell counts from reference gene primer amplification. Profiling relied on immunoSEQ multiplex PCR, and the TCRdb table lists in-frame clones only, not all of them. From that table come the V and J calls and clone size; the DNA was used to work out D and trimming. The sample includes a few hundred thousand clones, roughly 87% seen only once; the top ten take 2.5% to 3%. Germline V lookup: CDR1 MGHRA, CDR2 YSYEKL. Trimming removed 0 bases from V and 4 bases from J, with 18 bases in between. The CDR3 sequence is 17 residues long. Each participant's cohort was designated according to participant-reported clinical history.

The TCR originated in a woman in her 30s who had recovered from COVID-19. J is TRBJ2-5 and V is TRBV4-1; TRBD1 is a possible D gene (7 bases). Sequencing was carried out using PBMCs or T cells enriched from blood (not recorded which). CDR3 residues: CASSQDSGRGVIETQYF. In DNA form, the CDR3 reads TGCGCCAGCAGCCAAGATAGCGGCAGGGGGGTGATAGAGACCCAGTACTTC.